What follows describes a single T cell receptor (beta chain). These data are taken from a study of glioma-infiltrating T cells after dendritic cell vaccination. Produced via immunoSEQ multiplex PCR; TCRdb's table is partial and in-frame only. The table records 93,000 or so clones, 80% to 90% of them present only once. CDR1 SEHNR and CDR2 FQNEAQ come from the germline V gene (reference sequence). The ends were cut back, 4 bases at V and 5 bases at J, with 17 bases in the middle. The CDR3 length is 15 residues. The genes are TRBV7-9 and TRBJ2-5; no firm D call. Sequenced here: blood, sampled before dendritic cell vaccination. The sequence was collected from a human donor with glioblastoma. The CDR3 region is CASSSTSGGLETQYF. In DNA form, the CDR3 reads TGTGCCAGCAGCTCCACGAGTGGTGGTCTGGAGACCCAGTACTTC. Variable domain in full (rest from reference TRBV7-9 and TRBJ2-5): DTGVSQNPRHKITKRGQNVTFRCDPISEHNRLYWYRQTLGQGPEFLTYFQNEAQLEKSRLLSDRFSAERPKGSFSTLEIQRTEQGDSAMYLCASSSTSGGLETQYFGPGTRLLVL.